Listed here are 3 T cell receptor beta chains from one sample, sequenced in a study of blood T cell repertoires in COVID-19. Sequencing used immunoSEQ multiplex PCR; TCRdb keeps in-frame clones, though not all of them. The sample carries around 250,000 clones, over 75% recorded once. Sequencing was done on a sample of PBMCs or T cells enriched from blood (not recorded which). The receptors originated from a woman in her thirties or forties who had been exposed to COVID-19.

This clone was detected only a few times. This chain connects TRBV12-5 to TRBJ1-2; 9 positions agree with TRBD1. V was clipped by 4 bases and J by 4 bases; unmatched bases: 13. Germline CDR1 is LGHNT and CDR2 is FRNRAP. The CDR3 extends over 17 amino acids. The CDR3 here is CASGSGQGRSRIYGYTF. The CDR3 DNA is TGTGCTAGTGGTTCAGGACAGGGGCGGTCAAGGATCTATGGCTACACCTTC.

The sample holds one count of this clone. The chain couples TRBV19 to TRBJ1-2, with no clear D. The germline V and J ends were trimmed by 7 bases and 7 bases, with 16 bases remaining between them. CDR1 and CDR2 from the germline V gene are LNHDA and SQIVND (reference sequence). The CDR3 runs 13 residues. The CDR3 DNA sequence: TGTGCCAGTATGGAGGGAGCTGGAAGTGGCTACACCTTC. This translates into CASMEGAGSGYTF.

The V and J genes are TRBV5-1 and TRBJ2-3, with TRBD2 matching 13 bases. Unmatched junction bases numbered 5, after V lost 4 bases and J lost 6 bases. There are 15 residues in the CDR3. Germline CDR1 is SGHRS and CDR2 is YFSETQ. DNA for the CDR3: TGCGCCAGCAGCGGACTAGCGGGGGTTGGGGATACGCAGTATTTT. Protein product: CASSGLAGVGDTQYF.